This T cell receptor beta chain was recorded in a study of blood T cell repertoires in COVID-19. The CDR3 sequence is 12 residues long. CDR1 and CDR2 (germline): SGHTS, YDEGEE. V lost 3 bases to trimming and J lost 12 bases, with 10 bases between them. Libraries were prepared by immunoSEQ multiplex PCR; TCRdb keeps only in-frame clonotypes and omits some of them. Of about 240,000 clones in the sample, 81% were seen once. This TCR was recovered from a woman over 75 with COVID-19, enrolled during active disease. Sequenced input: peripheral blood. The V and J genes are TRBV5-8 and TRBJ1-6; D gene unclear. CDR3 region: CASSSWRGPLHF. The CDR3 DNA is TGTGCCAGCAGCTCGTGGCGAGGACCCCTCCACTTT.